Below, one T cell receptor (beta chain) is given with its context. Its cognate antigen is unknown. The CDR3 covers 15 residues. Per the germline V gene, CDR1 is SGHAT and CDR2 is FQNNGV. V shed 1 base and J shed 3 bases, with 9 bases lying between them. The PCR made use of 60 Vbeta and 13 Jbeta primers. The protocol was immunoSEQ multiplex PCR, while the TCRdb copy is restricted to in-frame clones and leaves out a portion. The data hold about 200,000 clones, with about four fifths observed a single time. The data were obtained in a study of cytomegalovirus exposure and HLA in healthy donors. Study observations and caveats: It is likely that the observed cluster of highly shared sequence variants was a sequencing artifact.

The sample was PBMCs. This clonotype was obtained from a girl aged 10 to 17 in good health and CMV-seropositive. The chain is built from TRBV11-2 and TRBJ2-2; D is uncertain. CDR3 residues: CASSLGRSDTGELFF. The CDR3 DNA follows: TGTGCCAGCAGCTTAGGCAGATCCGACACCGGGGAGCTGTTTTTT.